Here is one T cell receptor (beta chain) with its context. What it recognizes is unknown. The sample is drawn from a study of T cell responses to AZD1222 COVID-19 vaccine. Repertoires were generated with immunoSEQ multiplex PCR, while TCRdb's copy carries only in-frame clones and drops some. This sample has tens of thousands of clones; roughly 88% occur once, and the top ten carry over 15%. Germline V gene lookup returns CDR1 SGHRS and CDR2 YFSETQ. CDR3 length: 15 residues. Trimming shortened V by 4 bases and J by 0 bases, and 11 bases separated the two germline ends. Study findings and constraints: None of the repertoires were sampled until the peak T cell response had passed.

This receptor was identified in an adult in good health. The sequenced sample was peripheral blood, obtained on day 0 of AZD1222 vaccination. The rearrangement links TRBV5-1 to TRBJ2-1; no firm D call. DNA for the CDR3: TGCGCCAGCAGCCCGATAGTAGTCTCCTACAATGAGCAGTTCTTC. It encodes CASSPIVVSYNEQFF.